The 23 T cell receptor beta chains reported below all come from one sample, sequenced in a study of blood T cell repertoires in COVID-19. Assay: immunoSEQ multiplex PCR; the TCRdb copy retains only in-frame clones and omits some. The repertoire holds 200,000 to 250,000 clones, with roughly 84% as singletons. Material for sequencing was peripheral blood. These receptors were obtained from a man aged 35 to 55 with acute or convalescent COVID-19.

The chain joins TRBV19 to TRBJ2-3; TRBD2 aligns across 11 bases. The germline V gene encodes CDR1 LNHDA and CDR2 SQIVND (reference sequence). V shed 7 bases, J shed 3 bases, and the junction held 9 bases outside the gene matches. The CDR3 consists of 16 residues. The CDR3 spells CASTHDRLAGTDTQYF. DNA of the CDR3: TGTGCCAGTACCCACGACAGACTAGCGGGGACAGATACGCAGTATTTT.

CDR3 coding DNA: TGTGCCAGCAGCTCAATAGGCTCGGGGGCCTACGAGCAGTACTTC. It yields the protein CASSSIGSGAYEQYF. V is TRBV11-2 and J is TRBJ2-7; possible D gene TRBD2, 6 bases. This CDR3 comprises 15 residues. Germline lookup yields CDR1 SGHAT and CDR2 FQNNGV. V lost 4 bases, J lost 2 bases, and 15 bases lay in between.

The J gene is TRBJ2-2, the V gene TRBV24-1; 11 bases agree with TRBD1. The CDR3 covers 16 residues. J was trimmed by 3 bases and V by 4 bases; bases with no gene match: 3. The germline V gene has CDR1 KGHDR and CDR2 SFDVKD. The DNA of the CDR3 is TGTGCCACCAGTGACCGGGACAGGGGGTACACCGGGGAGCTGTTTTTT. It codes for CATSDRDRGYTGELFF.

The V gene is TRBV6-5, the J gene TRBJ1-1; D is perhaps TRBD1 (6 bases). The V and J ends lost 5 bases and 6 bases respectively, with 13 bases between them. Germline assignment: CDR1 MNHEY and CDR2 SVGAGI. The CDR3 is 13 amino acids. CDR3 bases: TGTGCCAGCAGTAAGGACAGTCACGCTGAAGCTTTCTTT. Encoded protein: CASSKDSHAEAFF.

This chain uses TRBV29-1 with TRBJ1-2, with D unresolved. CDR3 length equals 11 residues. Trimming cost V 3 bases and J 7 bases, with 9 bases left between them. Looked up from germline, CDR1 is SQVTM and CDR2 is ANQGSEA. This CDR3 is CSVELGTGYTF. For the CDR3, the DNA is TGCAGCGTTGAGCTCGGTACTGGCTACACCTTC. The full variable domain, its missing parts supplied by reference TRBV29-1 and TRBJ1-2, is SAVISQKPSRDICQRGTSLTIQCQVDSQVTMMFWYRQQPGQSLTLIATANQGSEATYESGFVIDKFPISRPNLTFSTLTVSNMSPEDSSIYLCSVELGTGYTFGSGTRLTVV.

This rearrangement joins TRBV5-1 to TRBJ2-1; TRBD2 aligns across 8 bases. Unmatched junction bases numbered 6, after V lost 0 bases and J lost 7 bases. Germline loops: CDR1 SGHRS, CDR2 YFSETQ. The CDR3 covers 15 residues. The CDR3 here is CASSLDGGAGNEQFF. CDR3 DNA sequence: TGCGCCAGCAGCTTGGACGGGGGGGCCGGAAATGAGCAGTTCTTC.

J is TRBJ1-3 and V is TRBV28, with D possibly TRBD1 on 6 matching bases. CDR1 is MDHEN, CDR2 SYDVKM, per germline. The CDR3 has 15 residues. Deletions cut 7 bases from V and 2 bases from J, with 15 bases between. The CDR3 is CASTKTGNPGNTIYF. The CDR3 DNA reads TGTGCCAGCACCAAGACAGGAAACCCTGGAAACACCATATATTTT.

This clone was seen more than once but under ten times. The chain combines TRBV28 with TRBJ1-2; 7 bases are a match to TRBD1. CDR3 length equals 13 residues. Trimming at V came to 3 bases and at J to 2 bases, leaving 0 bases not matched to a gene. Looked up from germline, CDR1 is MDHEN and CDR2 is SYDVKM. The CDR3 DNA reads TGTGCCAGCAGTTTGGACAGGAACTATGGCTACACCTTC. Its translation: CASSLDRNYGYTF.

This chain uses TRBV5-1 with TRBJ2-3; 8 nucleotides match TRBD2. The V gene's germline CDR1 is SGHRS and CDR2 YFSETQ. The V and J ends lost 4 bases and 5 bases, in that order; junction bases with no gene match: 6. The length of the CDR3 is 14 residues. The CDR3 nucleotides read TGCGCCAGCAGCCACGGGGGGGCGGTAGATACGCAGTATTTT. It encodes CASSHGGAVDTQYF.

The chain employs TRBV2 and TRBJ1-5; D gene ambiguous. The CDR3 is 15 amino acids. The germline V gene encodes CDR1 SNHLY and CDR2 FYNNEI. Trimming took 6 bases from V and 5 from J, leaving 17 bases between them. Written as DNA, the CDR3 is TGTGCCAGCAGAGACCTATATGGGAGAGATCAGCCCCAGCATTTT. Translated: CASRDLYGRDQPQHF.

This clone showed up just once. The chain links TRBV19 to TRBJ2-4, with a weak D call TRBD2 (6 bases). Trimming took off 4 bases at V and 0 bases at J, with 19 bases between the two ends. The germline V gene encodes CDR1 LNHDA and CDR2 SQIVND (reference sequence). CDR3 length: 18 amino acids. The CDR3 nucleotides read TGTGCCAGTAGTAAGTTAGCGGAGACCCAAATAGCCAAAAACATTCAGTACTTC. Its protein product is CASSKLAETQIAKNIQYF.

This sequence joins TRBV6-6 and TRBJ1-1; D is undetermined. Germline-derived CDR1 and CDR2 are MNHNY and SVGAGI (reference sequence). V lost 7 bases, J lost 1 base, and 7 bases lay in between. The CDR3 consists of 12 residues. The DNA for the CDR3 is TGTGCCAGCAACTTCCCGAACACTGAAGCTTTCTTT. The encoded protein is CASNFPNTEAFF.

The CDR3 region is CASSLEQNSPLHF. CDR3 bases: TGTGCCAGCAGCTTAGAACAGAATTCACCCCTCCACTTT. The genes are TRBV11-3 and TRBJ1-6, with D unclear. Looked up from germline, CDR1 is SGHNT and CDR2 is YENEEA. The length of the CDR3 is 13 residues. V lost 0 bases, J lost 7 bases, and 4 bases lay in between.

V is TRBV6-5 and J is TRBJ1-5; D remains unclear. The germline V and J ends were trimmed by 6 bases and 3 bases, with 9 bases remaining between them. Germline assignment: CDR1 MNHEY and CDR2 SVGAGI. The CDR3 is 13 residues long. The CDR3 DNA reads as TGTGCCAGCAGAGGGAGGGACAATCAGCCCCAGCATTTT. This translates into CASRGRDNQPQHF.

This clone showed up many times. This chain joins TRBV4-3 and TRBJ2-7, with D perhaps matching TRBD2 (6 bases). V lost 4 bases and J lost 0, with 10 bases in between. This CDR3 is 14 amino acids long. CDR1 is LGHNA, CDR2 YSLEER, per germline. CDR3 nucleotides: TGCGCCAGCAGCCCTACGCGGGGCTCCTACGAGCAGTACTTC. Its translation: CASSPTRGSYEQYF.

This clone was recorded only once. The V and J genes are TRBV21-1 and TRBJ1-4; the DNA was not used to check the table's D call, TRBD1. TRBV21-1 is listed as a pseudogene. The CDR3 is 17 amino acids. CDR3 in DNA: TGTGCCAGCAGCCCCCGACAGGGAAAATCAACTAATGAAAAACTGTTTTTT. Translated, it gives CASSPRQGKSTNEKLFF.

The CDR3, as DNA: TGCGCCAGCAGCTTAGCGGGTGTGGGCAATCAGCCCCAGCATTTT. Its protein is CASSLAGVGNQPQHF. The chain couples TRBV5-1 to TRBJ1-5; D call uncertain. Between the trimmed V and J ends, which lost 2 bases and 2 bases, there was a span of 11 bases. The germline V gene encodes CDR1 SGHRS and CDR2 YFSETQ. This CDR3 region has 15 residues.

This chain links TRBV5-4 with TRBJ2-3, with D maybe TRBD1 (5 bases). Germline values: CDR1 SGHNT, CDR2 YYREEE (reference sequence). This CDR3 is 12 amino acids long. The ends were cut back, 5 bases at V and 7 bases at J, with 11 bases in the middle. The CDR3 here is CASSTDSNTQYF. CDR3 DNA sequence: TGTGCCAGCAGTACAGACAGCAATACGCAGTATTTT.

This clone was seen more than once but under ten times. V usage is TRBV6-5 and J usage is TRBJ2-7; possible D gene TRBD2, 5 bases. This CDR3 comprises 12 residues. With 7 bases removed from V and 2 bases from J, the gap between germline ends came to 9 bases. Germline lookup yields CDR1 MNHEY and CDR2 SVGAGI. CDR3 coding DNA: TGTGCCAGCAACGACGGGACCTACGAGCAGTACTTC. Protein sequence: CASNDGTYEQYF.

V is TRBV13 and J is TRBJ2-3, with 8 bases lining up with TRBD2. The CDR3 is 15 amino acids. The trim removed 4 bases at V and 0 bases at J, leaving 3 bases unmatched. Germline values: CDR1 PRHDT, CDR2 FYEKMQ (reference sequence). The CDR3 loop reads CASSSAGVSTDTQYF. The CDR3 region has the DNA TGTGCCAGCAGCTCAGCGGGGGTAAGCACAGATACGCAGTATTTT.

The rearrangement joins TRBV4-3 to TRBJ1-2, with D perhaps TRBD1 (6 bases). This CDR3 comprises 13 residues. Trimming cost V 0 bases and J 5 bases, with 7 bases left between them. The germline gives CDR1 LGHNA, CDR2 YSLEER. The CDR3 DNA reads as TGCGCCAGCAGCCAAGACAGGGGTTATGGCTACACCTTC. Translation gives CASSQDRGYGYTF.

This clone was counted once. The genes are TRBV11-2 and TRBJ2-5; TRBD2 agrees at 9 bases. Germline V gives CDR1 SGHAT, CDR2 FQNNGV. After removal of 6 bases from V and 3 bases from J, the junction contained 14 bases not matched to a gene. The CDR3 has 17 amino acids. CDR3 in amino acids: CASSRESGGPAEETQYF. DNA for the CDR3: TGTGCCAGCAGTCGGGAGAGCGGGGGGCCTGCGGAAGAGACCCAGTACTTC.

The chain has TRBV7-9 and TRBJ1-2; 8 bases map to TRBD1. CDR1 SEHNR and CDR2 FQNEAQ come from the germline V gene (reference sequence). V lost 4 bases to trimming and J lost 7 bases; unmatched junction nucleotides: 5. The CDR3 is 13 residues long. The CDR3 here is CASSSQGAGGYTF. The CDR3 region has the DNA TGTGCCAGCAGCTCCCAGGGGGCGGGTGGCTACACCTTC.